These T cell receptor beta chains were read from a single sample in a study of PD-1 blockade in classical Hodgkin lymphoma. Profiled with immunoSEQ multiplex PCR; TCRdb holds only in-frame clones, not every one. In the table there are approximately 73,000 clones, around 93% of which are singletons. The input for sequencing was peripheral blood mononuclear cells (PBMCs), taken at baseline. These receptors all come from a human donor with classical Hodgkin lymphoma. Each CDR3 is given with its conserved first and last residue. A D gene is named only where the DNA matches it firmly. Only part of the rows carry a size: once, few, many, or a class if the clone is expanded.

TGTGCCAGCAGCCAGGACAGGGTAGAGACCCAGTACTTC	CASSQDRVETQYF	-	TRBV6-5	TRBD1	TRBJ2-5
TGTGCCAGCAGCTTGACATACTCCTCTGGAAACACCATATATTTT	CASSLTYSSGNTIYF	-	TRBV11-2	-	TRBJ1-3
TGTGCCAGCAGTTTAGGGGGGGAAATGAACACTGAAGCTTTCTTT	CASSLGGEMNTEAFF	-	TRBV28	-	TRBJ1-1
TGTGCCAGCAGCTTAGAACCCCCTGCAGGGGTCATTCGCTCGGGGGCCAACGTCCTGACTTTC	CASSLEPPAGVIRSGANVLTF	-	TRBV7-3	-	TRBJ2-6
TGTGCCAGCAGCTTGGAGCCTGGATTTAGCAATCAGCCCCAGCATTTT	CASSLEPGFSNQPQHF	-	TRBV5-5	-	TRBJ1-5
TGTGCCAGCAGCCAAACAGGGATACGAACCAAAAACATTCAGTACTTC	CASSQTGIRTKNIQYF	-	TRBV14	-	TRBJ2-4
TGTGCCAGCAGTTTCGGAGGAGGGGCCAACGTCCTGACTTTC	CASSFGGGANVLTF	-	TRBV27	-	TRBJ2-6
TGCAGCGTTGAAGAAGGGAGCCCACCACCCTTC	CSVEEGSPPPF	-	TRBV29-1	-	TRBJ1-2
TGTGCCAGCAGCAAAGGTACGGGAGGGCCAGGGGAGACCCAGTACTTC	CASSKGTGGPGETQYF	-	TRBV11-3	TRBD2	TRBJ2-5
TGTGCCAGCAGCTTAGGAGAGGTCTTCGTGGATGGCTACACCTTC	CASSLGEVFVDGYTF	-	TRBV13	-	TRBJ1-2
TGTGCCAGCAGCCGGCCGGGACAAAACACCGGGGAGCTGTTTTTT	CASSRPGQNTGELFF	-	TRBV6-5	-	TRBJ2-2
TGTGCCAGCAGCTTCCCCAGCGGGACAGTCCAAAACATTCAGTACTTC	CASSFPSGTVQNIQYF	-	TRBV7-6	-	TRBJ2-4
TGTGCCAGCAGTCCACAGGGTTGGCAAGAGACCCAGTACTTC	CASSPQGWQETQYF	-	TRBV6-5	-	TRBJ2-5
TGTGCCAGCAGTTACCTCGGGACTGGTGCAGATACGCAGTATTTT	CASSYLGTGADTQYF	-	TRBV6-6	-	TRBJ2-3
TGTGCCACCACCCGGGACAGGGACTCCGGAAACACCATATATTTT	CATTRDRDSGNTIYF	-	TRBV19	TRBD1	TRBJ1-3
TGTGCCAGCAGCTTACGGATGGGACAGGGTCCCTACGGCTACACCTTC	CASSLRMGQGPYGYTF	-	TRBV7-9	TRBD1	TRBJ1-2
TGTGCCAGCAGCGGTCTGGCAGTGAGCCAAGAGACCCAGTACTTC	CASSGLAVSQETQYF	once	TRBV14	-	TRBJ2-5
TGTGCCAGCAGCTTAGGGCGGAATAATGAAAAACTGTTTTTT	CASSLGRNNEKLFF	-	TRBV11-1	-	TRBJ1-4
TGTGCCTGGAGTTACCGGGGGGGACAGGGGACCTACGAGCAGTACTTC	CAWSYRGGQGTYEQYF	once	TRBV30	TRBD1	TRBJ2-7
TGCGCCAGCAGCTTGGAGGGGGATGGCTACACCTTC	CASSLEGDGYTF	-	TRBV5-1	-	TRBJ1-2
TGTGCCAGCAGCGTCGGGACTAGCGGGGGGAATGAGCAGTTCTTC	CASSVGTSGGNEQFF	-	TRBV9	TRBD2	TRBJ2-1
TGTGCCAGCAGCTTGGTAGCGGGGGAAACCTACGAGCAGTACTTC	CASSLVAGETYEQYF	once	TRBV5-5	TRBD2	TRBJ2-7
TGTGCCAGCAGCCCCCGGGACAGGGGTCTCCCGTACGAGCAGTACTTC	CASSPRDRGLPYEQYF	-	TRBV4-2	TRBD1	TRBJ2-7
TGTGCCAGCAGTGCGACAGTACGCTCCTACAATGAGCAGTTCTTC	CASSATVRSYNEQFF	-	TRBV27	-	TRBJ2-1
TGTGCCAGCAGTGTAAACAGGGAAATCACCGGGGAGCTGTTTTTT	CASSVNREITGELFF	-	TRBV25-1	-	TRBJ2-2
TGTGCCAGCAGCTTAGTGTTGGAGGTCACTGAAGCTTTCTTT	CASSLVLEVTEAFF	-	TRBV11-2	-	TRBJ1-1
TGTGCCAGCAGCATGGACAGGGGTGATCAGCCCCAGCATTTT	CASSMDRGDQPQHF	-	TRBV7-8	TRBD1	TRBJ1-5
TGTGCCAGCTCACCCCTGGGAGTCAACGTCCTGACTTTC	CASSPLGVNVLTF	-	TRBV19	-	TRBJ2-6
TGTGCCAGCTCACCACCGGGGGGACAGGGGTCAGAGACCCAGTACTTC	CASSPPGGQGSETQYF	-	TRBV18	TRBD1	TRBJ2-5
TGCAGCGTTGTAGGGGGGGCCCCCGGGGAGCTGTTTTTT	CSVVGGAPGELFF	-	TRBV29-1	-	TRBJ2-2
TGTGCCAGCAGCCAAGGGGTACCTGGGGCCAACGTCCTGACTTTC	CASSQGVPGANVLTF	once	TRBV27	-	TRBJ2-6
TGTGCCAGCAGCCAGAGTGAAAAACTGTTTTTT	CASSQSEKLFF	-	TRBV7-7	-	TRBJ1-4
TGCGCCAGCACCTTAGAAGAGACCCAGTACTTC	CASTLEETQYF	-	TRBV5-1	-	TRBJ2-5
TGTGCCAGCAGCTTAACGGACAGTTCCGGCACCGGGGAGCTGTTTTTT	CASSLTDSSGTGELFF	-	TRBV11-3	-	TRBJ2-2
TGTGCCTGGAGTGCCGGGGGGACATTCAACACCGGGGAGCTGTTTTTT	CAWSAGGTFNTGELFF	-	TRBV30	-	TRBJ2-2
TGCAGCGTTGTAGAGCCTAATGAAAAACTGTTTTTT	CSVVEPNEKLFF	-	TRBV29-1	-	TRBJ1-4
TGTGCCAGCAGGGAAAGGAGCGCGGGGCAGTTCTTC	CASRERSAGQFF	-	TRBV2	-	TRBJ2-1
TGTGCCAGCAGTATTGGGAGCACAGATACGCAGTATTTT	CASSIGSTDTQYF	-	TRBV27	-	TRBJ2-3